Listed below are T cell receptor beta chains from one sample, sequenced in a study of blood T cell repertoires in COVID-19. The method was immunoSEQ multiplex PCR; TCRdb's version includes in-frame clones alone and lacks a portion of them. The table includes 300,000 to 350,000 clones, roughly 88% detected once. What was sequenced was peripheral blood. Every receptor here comes from a woman in her twenties or thirties with COVID-19, enrolled during active disease. The CDR3 runs from the conserved cysteine through the conserved F or W. A D gene is named only where the DNA matches it firmly. Clone size is given for some rows only: seen once, a few or many times, or a class if the clone is expanded.

v_call	d_call	clone_size	j_call	cdr3_aa	cdr3_nt
TRBV2	TRBD1	-	TRBJ2-3	CASSEGARTGVTDTDTQYF	TGTGCCAGCAGTGAAGGCGCTCGGACAGGGGTTACGGACACAGATACGCAGTATTTT
TRBV6-5	TRBD1	-	TRBJ1-6	CASSLTGTGNSPLHF	TGTGCCAGCAGTCTCACCGGGACAGGGAATTCACCCCTCCACTTT
TRBV6-5	TRBD1	-	TRBJ1-1	CASTFDRGLNTEAFF	TGTGCCAGCACATTCGACAGGGGCTTGAACACTGAAGCTTTCTTT
TRBV5-1	TRBD2	-	TRBJ2-1	CASRTSGAYNEQFF	TGCGCCAGCCGTACTAGCGGAGCCTACAATGAGCAGTTCTTC
TRBV21-1	-	-	TRBJ2-1	CASGGLASRSTEQFF	TGTGCCAGCGGGGGACTAGCGTCGAGGTCTACTGAGCAGTTCTTC
TRBV19	TRBD2	many	TRBJ2-7	CASSAGLAGGSSYEQYF	TGTGCCAGTAGTGCGGGACTAGCGGGAGGTTCTTCCTACGAGCAGTACTTC
TRBV21-1	-	-	TRBJ2-5	CASSKGYRDKQQETQYF	TGTGCCAGCAGCAAAGGTTACCGGGACAAACAACAAGAGACCCAGTACTTC
TRBV2	-	-	TRBJ1-4	CASSDGQNEKLFF	TGTGCCAGCAGTGATGGACAGAATGAAAAACTGTTTTTT
TRBV19	TRBD1	-	TRBJ1-2	CASSSGTGGGYGYTF	TGTGCCAGTAGTTCCGGGACAGGGGGCGGGTATGGCTACACCTTC
TRBV4-1	TRBD1	-	TRBJ2-2	CASSQEDRDGTGELFF	TGCGCCAGCAGCCAGGAGGACAGGGACGGGACCGGGGAGCTGTTTTTT
TRBV30	TRBD1	-	TRBJ1-6	CAWNTGTGNSPLHF	TGTGCCTGGAACACCGGGACAGGGAATTCACCCCTCCACTTT
TRBV2	-	-	TRBJ2-1	CASSGTYNEQFF	TGTGCCAGCAGTGGTACCTACAATGAGCAGTTCTTC
TRBV11-2	TRBD1	few	TRBJ1-4	CASSFVQGNEKLFF	TGTGCCAGCAGCTTCGTACAGGGGAATGAAAAACTGTTTTTT
TRBV7-8	-	once	TRBJ1-6	CASSLGGKTYNSPLHF	TGTGCCAGCAGCTTAGGCGGGAAGACCTATAATTCACCCCTCCACTTT
TRBV2	-	-	TRBJ1-3	CASRETSYSGNTIYF	TGTGCCAGCAGGGAGACCTCTTACTCTGGAAACACCATATATTTT
TRBV6-5	TRBD1	-	TRBJ1-3	CASSYSDRGRNTIYF	TGTGCCAGCAGTTACTCGGACAGGGGAAGAAACACCATATATTTT
TRBV30	-	-	TRBJ1-5	CAWSGPGLSNQPQHF	TGTGCCTGGAGTGGACCGGGACTTAGCAATCAGCCCCAGCATTTT
TRBV9	-	-	TRBJ2-1	CASSVDLGSDEQFF	TGTGCCAGCAGCGTAGACCTGGGCTCAGATGAGCAGTTCTTC
TRBV3-1/TRBV3-2	TRBD2	-	TRBJ2-7	CASSQGLAGFYEQYF	TGTGCCAGCAGCCAGGGACTAGCGGGGTTTTACGAGCAGTACTTC
TRBV4-2	-	-	TRBJ2-2	CASSQGPHGELFF	TGTGCCAGCAGCCAGGGGCCGCACGGGGAGCTGTTTTTT